A single sample gave rise to the 28 T cell receptor beta chains below, sequenced in a study of T cells in Graves' hyperthyroidism and ophthalmopathy. The source material, RNA transcripts, was used to amplify TCR beta CDR3 regions. HTBI primers were employed in a first-round RT-PCR of the TCR CDR3. TCRdb re-analysed the multiplex PCR reads in MiXCR, keeping a single row per CDR3 protein. The sample holds hundreds of thousands of distinct CDR3 sequences; approximately 14% are singletons and the top ten take around 9.6%. Sequencing used blood. These receptors were obtained from a woman between 18 and 29 years old with Graves' hyperthyroidism.

There are many counts of this clonotype. This sequence joins TRBV20-1 and TRBJ1-1; tentatively, D is TRBD1 (5 bases). V lost 1 base and J lost 0, with 9 bases in between. CDR1 and CDR2 (germline): DFQATT, SNEGSKA (reference sequence). The CDR3 sequence is 14 residues long. DNA for the CDR3: TGCAGTGCTAGAGGGGGCCATCTGAACACTGAAGCTTTCTTT. It is translated as CSARGGHLNTEAFF.

This clonotype came up many times. V is TRBV12-3 or TRBV12-4 and J is TRBJ2-7; D is possibly TRBD1 (6 bases). The V end lost 1 base, the J end lost 1 base, and 11 bases lay between the germline ends. This CDR3 contains 15 residues. The CDR3 bases are TGTGCCAGCAGTTTAGATGGGGGCCGGTCCTACGAGCAGTACTTC. Its protein product is CASSLDGGRSYEQYF.

This clonotype was seen many times. The gene calls are TRBV9 and TRBJ2-1; TRBD2 aligns across 9 bases. Germline V lookup: CDR1 SGDLS, CDR2 YYNGEE. V was clipped by 5 bases and J by 8 bases; unmatched bases: 5. The length of the CDR3 is 13 residues. The CDR3 nucleotides read TGTGCCAGCAGGGCTAGCGGGACGGATGAGCAGTTCTTC. Translation gives CASRASGTDEQFF.

The chain has TRBV20-1 and TRBJ2-3; maybe TRBD1 (6 bases). CDR1 and CDR2 (germline): DFQATT, SNEGSKA (reference sequence). V was clipped by 1 base and J by 10 bases, with 15 bases between them. The CDR3 contains 13 residues. CDR3 in amino acids: CSARGDNPGPQYF. DNA of the CDR3: TGCAGTGCTAGAGGGGACAACCCGGGCCCGCAGTATTTT.

This clonotype was detected ten times or more. The chain has TRBV6-2 or TRBV6-3 and TRBJ1-1, with D perhaps TRBD1 (5 bases). With 2 bases removed from V and 0 bases from J, the gap between germline ends came to 10 bases. Germline values: CDR1 MNHEY, CDR2 SVGEGT. The CDR3 runs 15 residues. The CDR3 is CASSYRGMVNTEAFF. Written as DNA, the CDR3 is TGTGCCAGCAGTTACAGGGGCATGGTGAACACTGAAGCTTTCTTT.

CDR3 nucleotides: TGTGCCAGTGGATCCGGGACTAGCGTTAACACCGGGGAGCTGTTTTTT. Residues: CASGSGTSVNTGELFF. V usage is TRBV19 and J usage is TRBJ2-2; 10 bases align to TRBD2. The V gene's germline CDR1 is LNHDA and CDR2 SQIVND (reference sequence). This CDR3 comprises 16 residues. After removal of 8 bases from V and 2 bases from J, the junction contained 8 bases not matched to a gene.

This clonotype showed up many times. The V call is TRBV11-2, the J call TRBJ1-4; D is uncertain. Germline V CDR1 and CDR2: SGHAT, FQNNGV. The CDR3 loop spans 16 amino acids. V was trimmed by 1 base and J by 7 bases, leaving 16 bases between them. In DNA, the CDR3 is TGTGCCAGCAGCTTAGGTACCCCCAGACGGACTGAAAAACTGTTTTTT. It is translated as CASSLGTPRRTEKLFF.

DNA of the CDR3: TGTGCCAGCAGTACCCGAGAGCCCCTAAAGGGCTACACCTTC. It specifies CASSTREPLKGYTF. The V gene is TRBV25-1, the J gene TRBJ1-2; D is unclear. The CDR3 is made up of 14 amino acids. V was pared by 5 bases and J by 8 bases, with 18 bases between. Per the germline V gene, CDR1 is MGHDK and CDR2 is SYGVNS.

In this sample, this clonotype turned up a few times. This chain connects TRBV6-2 or TRBV6-3 to TRBJ2-7; 11 bases are a match to TRBD2. J gave up 5 bases and V 0 bases, and 3 bases lay outside the gene matches. Germline V lookup: CDR1 MNHEY, CDR2 SVGEGT. CDR3 size: 15 residues. The CDR3 nucleotides are TGTGCCAGCAGTTACTCGACTAGCGGGAAAGACGAGCAGTACTTC. Its translation is CASSYSTSGKDEQYF.

This clonotype turned up a few times. This rearrangement joins TRBV5-6 to TRBJ1-2, with a weak D call TRBD1 (5 bases). V was trimmed by 3 bases and J by 2 bases, leaving 11 bases between them. This CDR3 comprises 14 residues. CDR1 and CDR2 from the germline V gene are SGHDT and YYEEEE. DNA of the CDR3: TGTGCCAGCAGCTCGGGACTGCCCAACTATGGCTACACCTTC. Translating it yields CASSSGLPNYGYTF.

This chain uses TRBV9 with TRBJ2-2; D may correspond to TRBD1 or TRBD2 (5 bases each). CDR1 SGDLS and CDR2 YYNGEE come from the germline V gene. The CDR3 has 16 amino acids. Between the trimmed V and J ends, which lost 4 bases and 0 bases, there was a span of 13 bases. CDR3 in amino acids: CASSSRDRPNTGELFF. Written as DNA, the CDR3 is TGTGCCAGCAGCTCCAGGGACCGACCGAACACCGGGGAGCTGTTTTTT.

This clonotype came up many times. This chain links TRBV7-2 with TRBJ2-7; the D call may be TRBD1 or TRBD2 (5 bases each). This CDR3 is 14 amino acids long. V lost 3 bases and J lost 0, with 9 bases in between. The germline CDR1 and CDR2 sequences are SGHTA and FQGNSA. The CDR3 DNA follows: TGTGCCAGCAGCTTCTACGGGGCCTCCTACGAGCAGTACTTC. Its protein is CASSFYGASYEQYF.

The chain combines TRBV5-4 with TRBJ2-1; maybe TRBD1 (5 bases). CDR1 and CDR2 from the germline V gene are SGHNT and YYREEE (reference sequence). The CDR3 consists of 14 residues. V lost 5 bases to trimming and J lost 7 bases, with 16 bases between them. Written as DNA, the CDR3 is TGTGCCAGCAGGGACATTTCACCGGATAATGAGCAGTTCTTC. It translates to CASRDISPDNEQFF.

In this sample, this clonotype turned up many times. The CDR3 nucleotides are TGTGCCAGCAGTTTCCTATTCAGAGTAGAGAATGAGCAGTTCTTC. Translated: CASSFLFRVENEQFF. This chain uses TRBV6-1 with TRBJ2-1; D is unresolved. The germline gives CDR1 MNHNS, CDR2 SASEGT. This CDR3 contains 15 residues. Trimming left V 5 bases short and J 7 bases short, with 18 bases between.

This clonotype appeared many times. The rearrangement joins TRBV6-1 to TRBJ2-7; TRBD1 is a possible D gene (6 bases). Germline assignment: CDR1 MNHNS and CDR2 SASEGT. The V end was cut by 5 bases, the J end by 4 bases, with 18 bases between. The CDR3 contains 15 residues. In DNA, the CDR3 is TGTGCCAGCAGTACCCCCAGGGGCCGAAGGTACGAGCAGTACTTC. Residues: CASSTPRGRRYEQYF.

This chain joins TRBV2 and TRBJ2-3, with D possibly matching TRBD2 (5 bases). The CDR3 loop spans 15 amino acids. CDR1 SNHLY and CDR2 FYNNEI come from the germline V gene. Trimming cost V 6 bases and J 0 bases, with 13 bases left between them. CDR3 nucleotides: TGTGCCAGCAGGAAAGCGGAGACTAGCACAGATACGCAGTATTTT. It codes for CASRKAETSTDTQYF.

This clonotype came up many times. The chain carries TRBV30 and TRBJ1-2; no definite D call. The CDR3 has 15 residues. Germline loops: CDR1 GTSNPN, CDR2 SVGIG (reference sequence). Trimming took 4 bases from V and 4 from J, leaving 19 bases between them. CDR3 sequence reads: CAWNAGPRYFYGYTF. The CDR3 DNA follows: TGTGCCTGGAATGCCGGGCCTCGTTATTTCTATGGCTACACCTTC.

This clonotype showed up many times. The chain joins TRBV11-2 to TRBJ2-1, with D possibly being TRBD2 (6 bases). The CDR3 runs to 13 residues. Trimming left V 6 bases short and J 8 bases short, with 14 bases between. Germline CDR1 and CDR2: SGHAT and FQNNGV. The CDR3 DNA sequence: TGTGCCAGCAGAGGGCTAGCGCATCATGAGCAGTTCTTC. Its protein is CASRGLAHHEQFF.

This clonotype was detected only a few times. The CDR3, as DNA: TGTGCCAGCAGTTTTCGTCAGGGGTTGGGCACTAATGAAAAACTGTTTTTT. Its protein product is CASSFRQGLGTNEKLFF. The chain couples TRBV12-3 or TRBV12-4 to TRBJ1-4; D might be TRBD1 (6 bases). The CDR3 extends over 17 amino acids. Trimming shortened V by 3 bases and J by 2 bases, and 16 bases separated the two germline ends.

This clonotype appeared many times. This sequence joins TRBV3-1 and TRBJ2-1, with no clear D. The CDR3 contains 13 residues. The germline CDR1 and CDR2 sequences are LGHDT and YNNKEL (reference sequence). The V gene lost 1 base and the J gene lost 5 bases, with 6 bases spanning the gap. CDR3 sequence (DNA): TGTGCCAGCAGCCAAGGAGTTAACAATGAGCAGTTCTTC. The encoded protein is CASSQGVNNEQFF.

The sample holds many counts of this clonotype. The genes are TRBV20-1 and TRBJ2-3, with 14 nucleotides matching TRBD2. CDR1 and CDR2 (germline): DFQATT, SNEGSKA (reference sequence). The CDR3 covers 19 residues. Germline trimming cut 6 bases from V and 4 bases from J; bases unmatched to any gene: 18. This chain's CDR3 is CSAGAAGTSGSFRADTQYF. The CDR3 region has the DNA TGCAGTGCCGGAGCCGCTGGGACTAGCGGGAGTTTTAGGGCAGATACGCAGTATTTT.

The chain employs TRBV7-3 and TRBJ2-5; tentatively, D is TRBD1 (6 bases). Germline assignment: CDR1 SGHTA and CDR2 FQGTGA. This CDR3 has 14 residues. With 3 bases removed from V and 2 bases from J, the gap between germline ends came to 10 bases. CDR3 in DNA: TGTGCCAGCAGCTTCCTAGGGGGACAAGAGACCCAGTACTTC. Amino acids: CASSFLGGQETQYF.

This chain connects TRBV29-1 to TRBJ2-7; D remains unclear. Per germline, CDR1 SQVTM and CDR2 ANQGSEA. V was cut by 4 bases and J by 6 bases, with 19 bases left in between. CDR3 size: 14 residues. CDR3 DNA: TGCAGCGTTGCAAGTCGAAAGGGCGCGTTCGAGCAGTACTTC. This gives the protein CSVASRKGAFEQYF.

This clonotype was seen more than once but under ten times. The chain uses TRBV5-1 and TRBJ2-2; TRBD2 aligns across 12 bases. The V and J ends lost 1 base and 4 bases, in that order; junction bases with no gene match: 14. There are 20 residues in the CDR3. In germline, CDR1 is SGHRS, CDR2 YFSETQ. The CDR3 DNA reads TGCGCCAGCAGCTTGTATCCCGGCGGACTAGCGGGAAGTGTCACCGGGGAGCTGTTTTTT. It specifies CASSLYPGGLAGSVTGELFF.

This clonotype was detected ten times or more. This chain links TRBV13 with TRBJ2-2, with TRBD2 as a possible D gene (5 bases). Deletions cut 5 bases from V and 5 bases from J, with 9 bases between. This CDR3 region has 13 residues. Looked up from germline, CDR1 is PRHDT and CDR2 is FYEKMQ (reference sequence). The CDR3 region has the DNA TGTGCCAGCAGCCCAACTAGTACCGGGGAGCTGTTTTTT. Encoded protein: CASSPTSTGELFF.

This chain uses TRBV11-2 with TRBJ2-5; 12 nucleotides match TRBD2. The length of the CDR3 is 16 residues. J gave up 5 bases and V 0 bases, and 4 bases lay outside the gene matches. Germline-derived CDR1 and CDR2 are SGHAT and FQNNGV. In DNA, the CDR3 is TGTGCCAGCAGCTTAGAGGGTCTAGCGGGAGGGGAGACCCAGTACTTC. Translation: CASSLEGLAGGETQYF.

This clonotype was seen more than once but under ten times. This chain joins TRBV6-2 or TRBV6-3 and TRBJ1-5, with a tentative D call TRBD1 (5 bases). Per germline, CDR1 MNHEY and CDR2 SVGEGT. The V end was cut by 8 bases, the J end by 3 bases, with 8 bases between. The CDR3 has 12 amino acids. CDR3 region: CASGTDNQPQHF. CDR3 DNA sequence: TGTGCCAGCGGGACCGACAATCAGCCCCAGCATTTT.

This clonotype was seen a handful of times. V gene TRBV28 combines with J gene TRBJ2-7; TRBD2 aligns across 7 bases. The CDR3 sequence is 15 residues long. CDR1 is MDHEN and CDR2 is SYDVKM in the germline V gene. V shed 3 bases and J 3 bases; nucleotides not matched to a gene: 8. CDR3 protein: CASSFPASGNYEQYF. In DNA, the CDR3 is TGTGCCAGCAGTTTCCCGGCTAGCGGTAACTACGAGCAGTACTTC.